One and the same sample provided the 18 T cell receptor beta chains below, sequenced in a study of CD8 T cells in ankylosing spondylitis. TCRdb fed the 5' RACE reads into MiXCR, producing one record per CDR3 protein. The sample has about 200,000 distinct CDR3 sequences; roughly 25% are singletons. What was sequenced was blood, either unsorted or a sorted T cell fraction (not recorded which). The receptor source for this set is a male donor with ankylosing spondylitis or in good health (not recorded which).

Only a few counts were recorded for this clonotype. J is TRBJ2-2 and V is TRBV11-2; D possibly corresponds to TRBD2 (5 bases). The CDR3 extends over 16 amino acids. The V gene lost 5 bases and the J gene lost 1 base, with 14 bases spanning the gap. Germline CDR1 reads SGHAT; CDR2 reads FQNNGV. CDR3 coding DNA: TGTGCCAGCAGCCCCATAAAAGGAGGGAACACCGGGGAGCTGTTTTTT. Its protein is CASSPIKGGNTGELFF.

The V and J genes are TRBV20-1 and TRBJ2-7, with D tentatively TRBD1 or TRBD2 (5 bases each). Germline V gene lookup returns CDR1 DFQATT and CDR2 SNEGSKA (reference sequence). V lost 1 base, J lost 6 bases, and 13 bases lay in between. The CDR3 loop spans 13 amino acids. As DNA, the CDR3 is TGCAGTGCTAGAGCCTACGGGGCCCTCGAGCAGTACTTC. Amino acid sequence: CSARAYGALEQYF.

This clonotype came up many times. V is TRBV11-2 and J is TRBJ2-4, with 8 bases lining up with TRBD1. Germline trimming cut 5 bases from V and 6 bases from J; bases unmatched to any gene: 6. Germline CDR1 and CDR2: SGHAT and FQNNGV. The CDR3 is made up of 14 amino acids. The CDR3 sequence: CASSRQGSGNIQYF. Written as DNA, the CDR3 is TGTGCCAGCAGCCGACAGGGGTCTGGAAACATTCAGTACTTC.

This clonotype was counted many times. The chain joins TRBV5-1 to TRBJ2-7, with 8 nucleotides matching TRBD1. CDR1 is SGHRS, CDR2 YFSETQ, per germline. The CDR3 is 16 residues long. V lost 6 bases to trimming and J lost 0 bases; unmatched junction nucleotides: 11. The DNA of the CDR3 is TGCGCCAGCACTATGACAGGGGCGAGGTCCTCCTACGAGCAGTACTTC. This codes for CASTMTGARSSYEQYF.

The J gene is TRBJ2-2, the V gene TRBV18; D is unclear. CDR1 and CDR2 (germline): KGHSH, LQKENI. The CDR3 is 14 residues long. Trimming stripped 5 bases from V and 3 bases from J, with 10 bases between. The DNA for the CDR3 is TGTGCCAGCTCAGCGTTACTTGACACCGGGGAGCTGTTTTTT. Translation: CASSALLDTGELFF.

The CDR3 coding sequence is TGCAGTGCGCCCGGGGGCACTAAGACCTACGAGCAGTACTTC. Translated: CSAPGGTKTYEQYF. V is TRBV20-1 and J is TRBJ2-7; D tentatively fits TRBD1 or TRBD2 (6 bases each). Per the germline V gene, CDR1 is DFQATT and CDR2 is SNEGSKA (reference sequence). V gave up 6 bases and J gave up 2 bases, with 17 bases separating them. The CDR3 runs to 14 residues.

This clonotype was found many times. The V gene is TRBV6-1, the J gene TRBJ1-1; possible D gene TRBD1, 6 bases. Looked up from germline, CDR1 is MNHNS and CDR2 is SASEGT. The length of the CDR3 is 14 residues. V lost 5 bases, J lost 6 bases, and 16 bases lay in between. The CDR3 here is CASSTRGGPSEAFF. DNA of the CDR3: TGTGCCAGCAGTACCAGGGGAGGGCCCTCTGAAGCTTTCTTT.

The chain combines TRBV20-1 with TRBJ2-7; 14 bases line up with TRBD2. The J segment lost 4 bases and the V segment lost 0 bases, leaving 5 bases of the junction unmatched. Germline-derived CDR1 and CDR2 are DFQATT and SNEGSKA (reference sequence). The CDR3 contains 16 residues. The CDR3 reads CSARERGTSGRYEQYF. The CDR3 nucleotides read TGCAGTGCTAGAGAGAGAGGGACTAGCGGGAGATACGAGCAGTACTTC.

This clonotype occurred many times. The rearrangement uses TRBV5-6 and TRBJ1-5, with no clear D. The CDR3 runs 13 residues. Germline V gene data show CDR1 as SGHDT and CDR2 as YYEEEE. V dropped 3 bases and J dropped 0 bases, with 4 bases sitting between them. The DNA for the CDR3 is TGTGCCAGCAGCTCGGGTAGCAATCAGCCCCAGCATTTT. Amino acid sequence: CASSSGSNQPQHF.

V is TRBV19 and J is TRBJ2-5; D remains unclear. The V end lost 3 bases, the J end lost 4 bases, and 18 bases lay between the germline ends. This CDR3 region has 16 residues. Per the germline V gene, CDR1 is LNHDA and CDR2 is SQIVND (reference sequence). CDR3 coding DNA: TGTGCCAGTAGTATTTACCGTGGAGATCTCCTAGAGACCCAGTACTTC. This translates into CASSIYRGDLLETQYF.

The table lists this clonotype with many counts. CDR3 amino acids: CASSQDSTGFGGYTF. CDR3 DNA: TGCGCCAGCAGCCAAGATTCCACGGGTTTCGGTGGCTACACCTTC. This chain joins TRBV4-1 and TRBJ1-2; D gene unclear. CDR3 length equals 15 residues. The V end was cut by 0 bases, the J end by 7 bases, with 15 bases between. Germline V lookup: CDR1 MGHRA, CDR2 YSYEKL.

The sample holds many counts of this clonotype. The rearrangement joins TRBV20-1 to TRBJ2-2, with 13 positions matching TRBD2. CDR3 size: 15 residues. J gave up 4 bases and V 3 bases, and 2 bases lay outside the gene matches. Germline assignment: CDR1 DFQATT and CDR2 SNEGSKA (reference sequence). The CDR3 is CSARGLAGITGELFF. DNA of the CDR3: TGCAGTGCTAGGGGACTAGCGGGAATCACCGGGGAGCTGTTTTTT.

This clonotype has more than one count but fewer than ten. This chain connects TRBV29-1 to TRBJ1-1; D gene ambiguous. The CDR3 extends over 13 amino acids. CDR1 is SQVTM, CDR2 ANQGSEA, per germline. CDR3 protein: CSVHLSANTEAFF. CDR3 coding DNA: TGCAGTGTCCACCTTTCTGCTAACACTGAAGCTTTCTTT.

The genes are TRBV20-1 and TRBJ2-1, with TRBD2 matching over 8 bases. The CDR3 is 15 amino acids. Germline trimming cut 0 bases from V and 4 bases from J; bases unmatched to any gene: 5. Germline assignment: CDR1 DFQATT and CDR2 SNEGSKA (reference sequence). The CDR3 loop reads CSAREGLAGYNEQFF. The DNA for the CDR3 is TGCAGTGCTAGAGAGGGGCTAGCGGGTTACAATGAGCAGTTCTTC.

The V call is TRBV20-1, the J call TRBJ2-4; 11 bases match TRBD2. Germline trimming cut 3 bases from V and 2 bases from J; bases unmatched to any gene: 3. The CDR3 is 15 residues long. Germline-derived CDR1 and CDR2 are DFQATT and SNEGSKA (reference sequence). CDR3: CSASGTSGPKNIQYF. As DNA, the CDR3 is TGCAGTGCTAGTGGGACTAGCGGACCCAAAAACATTCAGTACTTC.

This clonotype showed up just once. CDR3 nucleotides: TGTGCCAGCAGCTCTAGGACTAGCGCTTACGAGCAGTACTTC. It encodes CASSSRTSAYEQYF. The chain is built from TRBV7-2 and TRBJ2-7; 9 nucleotides match TRBD2. V was pared by 4 bases and J by 4 bases, with 5 bases of the junction left unmatched. The CDR3 covers 14 residues. Germline V CDR1 and CDR2: SGHTA, FQGNSA.

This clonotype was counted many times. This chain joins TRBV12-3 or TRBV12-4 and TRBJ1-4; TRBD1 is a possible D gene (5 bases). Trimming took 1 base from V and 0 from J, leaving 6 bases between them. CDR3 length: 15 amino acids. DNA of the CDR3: TGTGCCAGCAGTTTAGGAGGGGCAACTAATGAAAAACTGTTTTTT. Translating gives CASSLGGATNEKLFF.

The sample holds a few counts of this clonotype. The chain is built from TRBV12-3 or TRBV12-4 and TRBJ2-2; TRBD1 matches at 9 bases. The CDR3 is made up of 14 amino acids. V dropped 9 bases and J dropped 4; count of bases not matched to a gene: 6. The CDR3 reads CASIQGAGTGELFF. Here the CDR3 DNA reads TGTGCCAGTATACAGGGGGCAGGCACCGGGGAGCTGTTTTTT.